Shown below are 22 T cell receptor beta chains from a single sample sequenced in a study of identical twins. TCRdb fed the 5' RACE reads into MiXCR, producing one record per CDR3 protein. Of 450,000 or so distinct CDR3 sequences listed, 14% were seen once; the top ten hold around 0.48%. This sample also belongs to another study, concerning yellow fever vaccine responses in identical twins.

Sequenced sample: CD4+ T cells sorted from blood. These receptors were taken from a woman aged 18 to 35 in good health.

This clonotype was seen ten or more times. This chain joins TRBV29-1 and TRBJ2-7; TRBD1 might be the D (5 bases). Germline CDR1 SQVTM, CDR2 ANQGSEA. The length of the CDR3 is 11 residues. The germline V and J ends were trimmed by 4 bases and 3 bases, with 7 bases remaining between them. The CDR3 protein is CSVGDSYEQYF. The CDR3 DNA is TGCAGCGTTGGCGACAGCTACGAGCAGTACTTC.

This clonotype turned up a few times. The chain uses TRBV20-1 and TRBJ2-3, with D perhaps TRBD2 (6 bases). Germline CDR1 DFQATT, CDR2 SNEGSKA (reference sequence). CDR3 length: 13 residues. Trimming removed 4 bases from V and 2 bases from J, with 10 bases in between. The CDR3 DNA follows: TGCAGTGCTATGACTAGATACACAGATACGCAGTATTTT. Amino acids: CSAMTRYTDTQYF.

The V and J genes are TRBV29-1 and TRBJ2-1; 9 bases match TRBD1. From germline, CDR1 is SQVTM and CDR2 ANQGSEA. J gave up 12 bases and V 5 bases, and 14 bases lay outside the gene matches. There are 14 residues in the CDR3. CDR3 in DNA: TGCAGCGTTCAGGTTGGGACAGGGCCCCTTGGGCAGTTCTTC. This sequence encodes CSVQVGTGPLGQFF.

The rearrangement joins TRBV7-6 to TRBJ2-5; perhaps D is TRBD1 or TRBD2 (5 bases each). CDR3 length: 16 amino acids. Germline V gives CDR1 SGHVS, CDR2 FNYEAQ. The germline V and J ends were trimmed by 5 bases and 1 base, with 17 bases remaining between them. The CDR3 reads CASSDMGTVAQETQYF. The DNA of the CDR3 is TGTGCCAGCAGCGACATGGGGACCGTCGCCCAAGAGACCCAGTACTTC.

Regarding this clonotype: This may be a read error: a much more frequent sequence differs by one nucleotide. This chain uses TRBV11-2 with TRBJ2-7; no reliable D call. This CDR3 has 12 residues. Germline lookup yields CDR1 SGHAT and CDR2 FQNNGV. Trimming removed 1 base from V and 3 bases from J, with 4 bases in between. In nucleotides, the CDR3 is TGTGCCAGCAGCTTAGCCATCTACGAGCAGTACTTC. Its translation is CASSLAIYEQYF.

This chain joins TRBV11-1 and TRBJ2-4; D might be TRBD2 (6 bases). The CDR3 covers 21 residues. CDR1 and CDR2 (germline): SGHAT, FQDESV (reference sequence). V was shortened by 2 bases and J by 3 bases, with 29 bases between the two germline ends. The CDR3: CASSLFWSAGMGVKDKNIQYF. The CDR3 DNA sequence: TGTGCCAGCAGCTTATTCTGGTCGGCGGGGATGGGGGTTAAGGACAAAAACATTCAGTACTTC. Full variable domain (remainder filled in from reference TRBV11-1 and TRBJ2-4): EAEVAQSPRYKITEKSQAVAFWCDPISGHATLYWYRQILGQGPELLVQFQDESVVDDSQLPKDRFSAERLKGVDSTLKIQPAELGDSAMYLCASSLFWSAGMGVKDKNIQYFGAGTRLSVL.

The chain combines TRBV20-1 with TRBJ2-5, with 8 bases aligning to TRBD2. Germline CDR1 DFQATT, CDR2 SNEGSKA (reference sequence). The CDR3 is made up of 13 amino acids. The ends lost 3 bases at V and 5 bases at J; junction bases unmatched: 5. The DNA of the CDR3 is TGCAGTGCTAGCGGGAGGGCCTGGGAGACCCAGTACTTC. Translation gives CSASGRAWETQYF.

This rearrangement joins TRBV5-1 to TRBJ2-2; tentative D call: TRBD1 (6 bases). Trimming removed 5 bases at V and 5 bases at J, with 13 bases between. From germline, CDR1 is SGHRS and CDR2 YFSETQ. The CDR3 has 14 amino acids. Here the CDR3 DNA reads TGCGCCAGCAGTTGGTCAGGGGATACCGGGGAGCTGTTTTTT. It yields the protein CASSWSGDTGELFF.

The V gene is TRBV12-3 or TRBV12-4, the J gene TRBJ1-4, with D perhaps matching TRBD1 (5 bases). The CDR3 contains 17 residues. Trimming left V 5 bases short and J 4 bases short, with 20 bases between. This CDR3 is CASSPGKGRGFNEKLFF. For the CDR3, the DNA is TGTGCCAGCAGTCCGGGTAAGGGCCGGGGCTTTAATGAAAAACTGTTTTTT.

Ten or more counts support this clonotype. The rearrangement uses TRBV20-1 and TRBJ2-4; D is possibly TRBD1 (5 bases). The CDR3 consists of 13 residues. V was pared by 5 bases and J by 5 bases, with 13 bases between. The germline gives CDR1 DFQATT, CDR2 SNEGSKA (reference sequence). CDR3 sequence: CSAFRTPQNIQYF. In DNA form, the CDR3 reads TGCAGTGCTTTTCGGACACCCCAAAACATTCAGTACTTC.

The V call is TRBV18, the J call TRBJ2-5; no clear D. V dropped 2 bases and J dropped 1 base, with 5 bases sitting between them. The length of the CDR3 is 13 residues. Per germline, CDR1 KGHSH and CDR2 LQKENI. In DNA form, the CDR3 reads TGTGCCAGCTCACCAATATTCCAAGAGACCCAGTACTTC. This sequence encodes CASSPIFQETQYF.

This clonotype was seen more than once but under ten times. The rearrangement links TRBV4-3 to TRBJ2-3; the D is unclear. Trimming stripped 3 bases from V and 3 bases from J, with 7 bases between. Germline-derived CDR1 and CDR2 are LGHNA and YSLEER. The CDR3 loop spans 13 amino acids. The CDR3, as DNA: TGCGCCAGCAGCCAGCAGGAAACAGATACGCAGTATTTT. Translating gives CASSQQETDTQYF.

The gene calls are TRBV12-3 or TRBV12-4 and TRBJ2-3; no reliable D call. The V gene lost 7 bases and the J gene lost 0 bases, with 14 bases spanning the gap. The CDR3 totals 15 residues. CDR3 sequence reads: CASIEHVTSTDTQYF. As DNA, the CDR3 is TGTGCCAGCATCGAACACGTTACTAGCACAGATACGCAGTATTTT.

This CDR3 is CASLTGSGNQPQHF. The CDR3 nucleotides are TGTGCCAGCCTCACAGGATCGGGCAATCAGCCCCAGCATTTT. V usage is TRBV6-1 and J usage is TRBJ1-5; TRBD1 might be the D (5 bases). This CDR3 has 14 residues. Germline assignment: CDR1 MNHNS and CDR2 SASEGT. Between the trimmed V and J ends, which lost 8 bases and 2 bases, there was a span of 13 bases.

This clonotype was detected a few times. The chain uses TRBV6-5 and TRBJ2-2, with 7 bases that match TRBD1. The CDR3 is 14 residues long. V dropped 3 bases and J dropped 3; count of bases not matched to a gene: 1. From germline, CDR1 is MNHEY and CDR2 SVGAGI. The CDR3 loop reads CASSYQGDTGELFF. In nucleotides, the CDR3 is TGTGCCAGCAGTTATCAGGGGGACACCGGGGAGCTGTTTTTT.

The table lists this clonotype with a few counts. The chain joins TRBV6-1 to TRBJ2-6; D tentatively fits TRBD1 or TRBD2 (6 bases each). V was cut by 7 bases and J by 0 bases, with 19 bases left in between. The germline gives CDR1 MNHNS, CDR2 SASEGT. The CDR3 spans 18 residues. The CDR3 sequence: CASTLMVGGLSGANVLTF. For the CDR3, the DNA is TGTGCCAGCACTCTGATGGTCGGGGGCCTCTCTGGGGCCAACGTCCTGACTTTC.

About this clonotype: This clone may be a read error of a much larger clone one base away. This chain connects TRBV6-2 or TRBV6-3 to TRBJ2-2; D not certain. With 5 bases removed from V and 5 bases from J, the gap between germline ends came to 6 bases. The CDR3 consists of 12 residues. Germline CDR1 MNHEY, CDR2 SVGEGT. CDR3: CASSMGTGELFF. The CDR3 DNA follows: TGTGCCAGCAGTATGGGGACCGGGGAGCTGTTTTTT.

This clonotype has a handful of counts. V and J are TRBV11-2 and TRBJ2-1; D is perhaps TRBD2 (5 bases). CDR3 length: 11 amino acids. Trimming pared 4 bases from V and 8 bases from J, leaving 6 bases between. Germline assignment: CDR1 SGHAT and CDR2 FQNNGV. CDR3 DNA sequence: TGTGCCAGCAGCTCAGCGGATGAGCAGTTCTTC. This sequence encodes CASSSADEQFF.

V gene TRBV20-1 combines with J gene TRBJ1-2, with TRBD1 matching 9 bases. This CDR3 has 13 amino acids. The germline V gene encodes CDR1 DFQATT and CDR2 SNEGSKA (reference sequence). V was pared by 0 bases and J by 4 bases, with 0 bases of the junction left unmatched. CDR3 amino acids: CSAREGQGYGYTF. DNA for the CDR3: TGCAGTGCTAGAGAGGGACAGGGCTATGGCTACACCTTC.

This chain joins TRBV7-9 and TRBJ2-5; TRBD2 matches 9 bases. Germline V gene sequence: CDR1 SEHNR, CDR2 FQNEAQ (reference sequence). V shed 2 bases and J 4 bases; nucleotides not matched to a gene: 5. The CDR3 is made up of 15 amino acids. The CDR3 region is CASSLYLAGSETQYF. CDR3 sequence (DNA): TGTGCCAGCAGCTTATATCTAGCGGGGTCAGAGACCCAGTACTTC.

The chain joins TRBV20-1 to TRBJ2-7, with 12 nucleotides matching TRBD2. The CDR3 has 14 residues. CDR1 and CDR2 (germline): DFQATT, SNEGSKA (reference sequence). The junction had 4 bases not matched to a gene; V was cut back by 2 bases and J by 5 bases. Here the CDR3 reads CSARRLAGVHEQYF. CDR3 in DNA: TGCAGTGCTAGAAGACTAGCGGGAGTCCACGAGCAGTACTTC.

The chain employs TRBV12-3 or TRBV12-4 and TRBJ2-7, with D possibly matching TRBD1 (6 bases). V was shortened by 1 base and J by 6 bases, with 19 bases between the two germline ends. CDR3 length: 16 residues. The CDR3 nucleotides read TGTGCCAGCAGTTTAGAGTCCCCAGGGGTCGGCGGCGAGCAGTACTTC. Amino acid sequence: CASSLESPGVGGEQYF.